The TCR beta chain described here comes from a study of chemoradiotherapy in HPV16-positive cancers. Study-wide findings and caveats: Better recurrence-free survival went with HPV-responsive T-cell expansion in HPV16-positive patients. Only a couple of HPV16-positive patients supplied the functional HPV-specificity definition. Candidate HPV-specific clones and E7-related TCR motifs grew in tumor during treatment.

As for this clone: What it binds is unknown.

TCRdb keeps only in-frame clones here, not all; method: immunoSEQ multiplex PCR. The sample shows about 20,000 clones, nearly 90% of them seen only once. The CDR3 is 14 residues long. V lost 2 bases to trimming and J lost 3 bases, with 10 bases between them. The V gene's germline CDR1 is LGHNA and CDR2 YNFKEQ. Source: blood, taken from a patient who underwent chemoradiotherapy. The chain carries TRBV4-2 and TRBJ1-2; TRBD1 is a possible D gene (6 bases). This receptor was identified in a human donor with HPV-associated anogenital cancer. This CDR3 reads CASSQSSGDYGYTF. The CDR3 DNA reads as TGTGCCAGCAGCCAAAGTTCAGGGGACTATGGCTACACCTTC.